The rows below give T cell receptor beta chains drawn from one sample of a study of graft-versus-host responses after intestinal transplantation. The protocol was immunoSEQ multiplex PCR, while the TCRdb copy is restricted to in-frame clones and leaves out a portion. The profile covers about 120,000 clones, with roughly 93% appearing a single time and more than 0.9% taken by the ten largest. Their antigens remain unidentified. Sequenced here: unstimulated CD8+ T cells sorted from spleen or lymph node cells, sampled before transplant. These receptor sequences come from a human donor who was the organ donor for an intestinal transplant. CDR3s include the opening cysteine and the closing phenylalanine or tryptophan. D genes are given only for firm matches. Size tells how often a clone was seen (once, few, many) or the class of an expanded clone, and some rows leave it out.

j_call: TRBJ1-1
v_call: TRBV29-1
d_call: NA
clone_size: NA
cdr3_nt: TGCAGCGTTGTGGGCGGGATGAACACTGAAGCTTTCTTT
cdr3_aa: CSVVGGMNTEAFF

j_call: TRBJ1-3
v_call: TRBV30
d_call: NA
clone_size: NA
cdr3_nt: TGTGCCTGGATTGACGGAGACTCTGGAAACACCATATATTTT
cdr3_aa: CAWIDGDSGNTIYF

j_call: TRBJ2-7
v_call: TRBV7-8
d_call: NA
clone_size: once
cdr3_nt: TGTGCCAGCAGCTGGAAGGGGGGATCCTACGAGCAGTACTTC
cdr3_aa: CASSWKGGSYEQYF

j_call: TRBJ2-5
v_call: TRBV4-1
d_call: NA
clone_size: NA
cdr3_nt: TGCGCCAGCAGCCAAGGTAACCAAGAGACCCAGTACTTC
cdr3_aa: CASSQGNQETQYF

j_call: TRBJ2-7
v_call: TRBV19
d_call: NA
clone_size: NA
cdr3_nt: TGTGCCAGTAGCCCGACGGGACAATCCTACGAGCAGTACTTC
cdr3_aa: CASSPTGQSYEQYF

j_call: TRBJ2-1
v_call: TRBV19
d_call: TRBD2
clone_size: NA
cdr3_nt: TGTGCCAGTAACCTAGCGGGAAGTTACAATGAGCAGTTCTTC
cdr3_aa: CASNLAGSYNEQFF

j_call: TRBJ1-4
v_call: TRBV19
d_call: NA
clone_size: NA
cdr3_nt: TGTGCCAGTAAGGGGGTGAATGAAAAACTGTTTTTT
cdr3_aa: CASKGVNEKLFF

j_call: TRBJ2-3
v_call: TRBV7-8
d_call: TRBD2
clone_size: NA
cdr3_nt: TGTGCCAGCACGGCGGGAGTTATTAGAGATACGCAGTATTTT
cdr3_aa: CASTAGVIRDTQYF

j_call: TRBJ2-3
v_call: TRBV27
d_call: TRBD1
clone_size: NA
cdr3_nt: TGTGCCAGCACAAGGGGGCGCCTAGATACGCAGTATTTT
cdr3_aa: CASTRGRLDTQYF

j_call: TRBJ2-2
v_call: TRBV13
d_call: TRBD2
clone_size: NA
cdr3_nt: TGTGCCAGCAGCTCACGGACTAGCTCCACCGGGGAGCTGTTTTTT
cdr3_aa: CASSSRTSSTGELFF

j_call: TRBJ2-7
v_call: TRBV4-1
d_call: NA
clone_size: NA
cdr3_nt: TGCGCCAGCAGCCAGGGATTGGGGAGTCGCTACGAGCAGTACTTC
cdr3_aa: CASSQGLGSRYEQYF

j_call: TRBJ2-3
v_call: TRBV7-6
d_call: TRBD1
clone_size: once
cdr3_nt: TGTGCCAGCAGCCTGACAGGGGGCACAGATACGCAGTATTTT
cdr3_aa: CASSLTGGTDTQYF

j_call: TRBJ2-7
v_call: TRBV2
d_call: NA
clone_size: few
cdr3_nt: TGTGCCAGCAGTGTGAACGAGCAGTACTTC
cdr3_aa: CASSVNEQYF

j_call: TRBJ2-7
v_call: TRBV11-2
d_call: NA
clone_size: NA
cdr3_nt: TGTGCCAGCAGCTTAGAACGAGGGACCTCCTACGAGCAGTACTTC
cdr3_aa: CASSLERGTSYEQYF

j_call: TRBJ2-7
v_call: TRBV12-5
d_call: TRBD1
clone_size: once
cdr3_nt: TGTGCTAGTGGTTCGTTCTGGGGGACAGGGTTGTACGAGCAGTACTTC
cdr3_aa: CASGSFWGTGLYEQYF

j_call: TRBJ2-5
v_call: TRBV19
d_call: NA
clone_size: NA
cdr3_nt: TGTGCCAGTAGTAATTGGGGTAACGGAGAGACCCAGTACTTC
cdr3_aa: CASSNWGNGETQYF

j_call: TRBJ1-1
v_call: TRBV4-1
d_call: NA
clone_size: NA
cdr3_nt: TGCGCCAGCAGCCAAGGCAGGGGCATCATGAACACTGAAGCTTTCTTT
cdr3_aa: CASSQGRGIMNTEAFF

j_call: TRBJ2-7
v_call: TRBV4-2
d_call: TRBD2
clone_size: few
cdr3_nt: TGTGCCAGCAGTCAGAGGCAGGGCGGGGGTGTAGACGAGCAGTACTTC
cdr3_aa: CASSQRQGGGVDEQYF

j_call: TRBJ1-1
v_call: TRBV15
d_call: TRBD1
clone_size: NA
cdr3_nt: TGTGCCACCAGCGATCGGGCAGGGGGCAAAGCTTTCTTT
cdr3_aa: CATSDRAGGKAFF

j_call: TRBJ2-7
v_call: TRBV6-5
d_call: NA
clone_size: NA
cdr3_nt: TGTGCCAGCAGTTACTCTCCCAGCTACGAGCAGTACTTC
cdr3_aa: CASSYSPSYEQYF

j_call: TRBJ1-1
v_call: TRBV6-5
d_call: NA
clone_size: NA
cdr3_nt: TGTGCCAGCAGTTCTCTCTACAGGGTAACTGAAGCTTTCTTT
cdr3_aa: CASSSLYRVTEAFF

j_call: TRBJ2-7
v_call: TRBV19
d_call: NA
clone_size: NA
cdr3_nt: TGTGCCAGTAGTATGACAGACCTCTCCTACGAGCAGTACTTC
cdr3_aa: CASSMTDLSYEQYF

j_call: TRBJ1-2
v_call: TRBV2
d_call: NA
clone_size: NA
cdr3_nt: TGTGCCAGCATCGTATCCGGGACACGATATGGCTACACCTTC
cdr3_aa: CASIVSGTRYGYTF

j_call: TRBJ2-4
v_call: TRBV5-8
d_call: NA
clone_size: NA
cdr3_nt: TGTGCCAGCAGCACACAGGGAGGTTGGATACTAGCCAAAAACATTCAGTACTTC
cdr3_aa: CASSTQGGWILAKNIQYF

j_call: TRBJ2-7
v_call: TRBV29-1
d_call: NA
clone_size: NA
cdr3_nt: TGCAGCGTTGAAGATCTCTATTACGAGCAGTACTTC
cdr3_aa: CSVEDLYYEQYF

j_call: TRBJ1-2
v_call: TRBV7-8
d_call: TRBD1
clone_size: NA
cdr3_nt: TGTGCCAGCAGCTCGGGACAGGGAAATGGCTACACCTTC
cdr3_aa: CASSSGQGNGYTF

j_call: TRBJ2-7
v_call: TRBV27
d_call: NA
clone_size: once
cdr3_nt: TGTGCCAGCAGACCCGCGCGCGGCGGGTACGAGCAGTACTTC
cdr3_aa: CASRPARGGYEQYF

j_call: TRBJ2-7
v_call: TRBV6-6
d_call: TRBD1
clone_size: NA
cdr3_nt: TGTGCCAGCAGTCCCGGGACAGGGGACGCGTACGAGCAGTACTTC
cdr3_aa: CASSPGTGDAYEQYF

j_call: TRBJ1-4
v_call: TRBV4-2
d_call: NA
clone_size: once
cdr3_nt: TGTGCCAGCAGCCAAGATCCGGTAGGGGGGATGGAAAAACTGTTTTTT
cdr3_aa: CASSQDPVGGMEKLFF

j_call: TRBJ2-3
v_call: TRBV4-3
d_call: NA
clone_size: NA
cdr3_nt: TGCGCCAGCAGCCAGGCCCGGACTGGCGGGCTAGCTAGCACAGATACGCAGTATTTT
cdr3_aa: CASSQARTGGLASTDTQYF

j_call: TRBJ1-4
v_call: TRBV12-1
d_call: NA
clone_size: once
cdr3_nt: TGTGCCAGCAGCTTTTATCCCCATAGGGGGGCTAATGAAAAACTGTTTTTT
cdr3_aa: CASSFYPHRGANEKLFF

j_call: TRBJ2-1
v_call: TRBV6-5
d_call: TRBD2
clone_size: NA
cdr3_nt: TGTGCCAGCAGTTACAGGACTAGCGGGAGAGATGAGCAGTTCTTC
cdr3_aa: CASSYRTSGRDEQFF

j_call: TRBJ2-7
v_call: TRBV4-3
d_call: NA
clone_size: once
cdr3_nt: TGCGCCAGCAGCCAGGGTGTAGGGACCGAGCAGTACTTC
cdr3_aa: CASSQGVGTEQYF

j_call: TRBJ1-3
v_call: TRBV6-6
d_call: NA
clone_size: few
cdr3_nt: TGTGCCAGCACACCCACCGTATTTCCGGTCTACACCATATATTTT
cdr3_aa: CASTPTVFPVYTIYF

j_call: TRBJ2-1
v_call: TRBV6-4
d_call: TRBD2
clone_size: NA
cdr3_nt: TGTGCCAGCAAAGGGACTAGCGGATACAATGAGCAGTTCTTC
cdr3_aa: CASKGTSGYNEQFF

j_call: TRBJ2-7
v_call: TRBV6-5
d_call: NA
clone_size: NA
cdr3_nt: TGTGCCAGCAGTTACCAGGGGGGGACCTACGAGCAGTACTTC
cdr3_aa: CASSYQGGTYEQYF

j_call: TRBJ2-7
v_call: TRBV19
d_call: NA
clone_size: NA
cdr3_nt: TGTGCCAGTAGTATGCTCCAGGGATCCTCCTACGAGCAGTACTTC
cdr3_aa: CASSMLQGSSYEQYF

j_call: TRBJ1-5
v_call: TRBV6-5
d_call: NA
clone_size: NA
cdr3_nt: TGTGCCAGCAGCCCGGACGGGAATAGCAATCAGCCCCAGCATTTT
cdr3_aa: CASSPDGNSNQPQHF

j_call: TRBJ2-7
v_call: TRBV4-1
d_call: TRBD2
clone_size: NA
cdr3_nt: TGCGCCAGCAGCCAAGAGGGGGGGTCAGGGTACGAGCAGTACTTC
cdr3_aa: CASSQEGGSGYEQYF

j_call: TRBJ1-1
v_call: TRBV9
d_call: NA
clone_size: NA
cdr3_nt: TGTGCCAGCAGCGAGAATTTTGACACTGAAGCTTTCTTT
cdr3_aa: CASSENFDTEAFF

j_call: TRBJ2-3
v_call: TRBV9
d_call: NA
clone_size: NA
cdr3_nt: TGTGCCAGCAGCTCCGAGTCGGGAGATACGCAGTATTTT
cdr3_aa: CASSSESGDTQYF

j_call: TRBJ1-1
v_call: TRBV27
d_call: NA
clone_size: NA
cdr3_nt: TGTGCCAGCAGTTTGAGGGCCGGGACTGAAGCTTTCTTT
cdr3_aa: CASSLRAGTEAFF

j_call: TRBJ1-1
v_call: TRBV19
d_call: NA
clone_size: NA
cdr3_nt: TGTGCCAGTAGGGTAGGGAGAACTGAAGCTTTCTTT
cdr3_aa: CASRVGRTEAFF

j_call: TRBJ1-1
v_call: TRBV27
d_call: TRBD1
clone_size: NA
cdr3_nt: TGTGCCAGCATCTCCCGGGACAGGGGATTCCCTGAAGCTTTCTTT
cdr3_aa: CASISRDRGFPEAFF

j_call: TRBJ1-2
v_call: TRBV5-5
d_call: NA
clone_size: NA
cdr3_nt: TGTGCCAGCGCTGAAGAGGACCGCAACTATGGCTACACCTTC
cdr3_aa: CASAEEDRNYGYTF

j_call: TRBJ1-5
v_call: TRBV19
d_call: NA
clone_size: NA
cdr3_nt: TGTGCCAGTAGTATCGGTTATAGCAATCAGCCCCAGCATTTT
cdr3_aa: CASSIGYSNQPQHF

j_call: TRBJ1-2
v_call: TRBV10-3
d_call: NA
clone_size: NA
cdr3_nt: TGTGCCACGTACGGGGGGCGCAGCTATGGCTACACCTTC
cdr3_aa: CATYGGRSYGYTF

j_call: TRBJ2-1
v_call: TRBV19
d_call: NA
clone_size: NA
cdr3_nt: TGTGCCAGTAGGAGTAGAGCGGGTCACAATGAGCAGTTCTTC
cdr3_aa: CASRSRAGHNEQFF

j_call: TRBJ1-4
v_call: TRBV5-1
d_call: NA
clone_size: few
cdr3_nt: TGCGCCAGCAGCCCGCCAGGGGAGGAAGAAAAACTGTTTTTT
cdr3_aa: CASSPPGEEEKLFF

j_call: TRBJ2-1
v_call: TRBV10-3
d_call: NA
clone_size: NA
cdr3_nt: TGTGCCATCAGTGAGACTAGCAATGAGCAGTTCTTC
cdr3_aa: CAISETSNEQFF

j_call: TRBJ2-1
v_call: TRBV5-4
d_call: TRBD1
clone_size: once
cdr3_nt: TGTGCCAGCAGCTACGGACAGGGGTCCTACAATGAGCAGTTCTTC
cdr3_aa: CASSYGQGSYNEQFF

j_call: TRBJ2-4
v_call: TRBV5-6
d_call: NA
clone_size: NA
cdr3_nt: TGTGCCAGCAGCCATGGCCCAAACATTCAGTACTTC
cdr3_aa: CASSHGPNIQYF

j_call: TRBJ2-1
v_call: TRBV9
d_call: TRBD1
clone_size: NA
cdr3_nt: TGTGCCAGCAGCGTAGGAGGGGGCCCCTACAATGAGCAGTTCTTC
cdr3_aa: CASSVGGGPYNEQFF

j_call: TRBJ2-7
v_call: TRBV27
d_call: NA
clone_size: NA
cdr3_nt: TGTGCCAGCCGGGGCCCCTACGAGCAGTACTTC
cdr3_aa: CASRGPYEQYF

j_call: TRBJ1-1
v_call: TRBV11-2
d_call: NA
clone_size: NA
cdr3_nt: TGTGCCAGCAGCTTGGGACCCCCCGCTGAAGCTTTCTTT
cdr3_aa: CASSLGPPAEAFF

j_call: TRBJ1-1
v_call: TRBV27
d_call: NA
clone_size: NA
cdr3_nt: TGTGCCAGCAGCTACTCGGGTAACGGGTACACTGAAGCTTTCTTT
cdr3_aa: CASSYSGNGYTEAFF

j_call: TRBJ2-7
v_call: TRBV6-1
d_call: NA
clone_size: NA
cdr3_nt: TGTGCCAGCAGTGAACCGCCCTTCGAGGAGCAGTACTTC
cdr3_aa: CASSEPPFEEQYF